This record concerns one T cell receptor (beta chain) sequence. How the authors handled the data: Amplifying reference gene primers gave estimates of nucleated cell counts. Using immunoSEQ multiplex PCR, the repertoire was profiled, and TCRdb retains in-frame clones only, with some absent. The V and J calls and clone size are taken from that table; D and trimming were inferred from the DNA. Seen here are about 130,000 clones, roughly three quarters observed once, and the top ten hold 30% to 45%. This sample is part of a study of blood T cell repertoires in COVID-19. On the study more broadly: PBMCs, B-cell-depleted T cells, or T cells provided the cDNA or gDNA that made up the material.

Germline V lookup: CDR1 LGHNA, CDR2 YSLEER. Trimming shortened V by 1 base and J by 3 bases, and 6 bases separated the two germline ends. The CDR3 has 13 residues. V and J are TRBV4-3 and TRBJ1-2; D is possibly TRBD1 (6 bases). Sequenced material: peripheral blood. The receptor was derived from a man aged 35 to 55 with active or convalescent COVID-19. Here the CDR3 DNA reads TGCGCCAGCAGCCAAGGGACAGACTATGGCTACACCTTC. This encodes CASSQGTDYGYTF.